This TCR beta chain was captured by sequencing in a study of spatial heterogeneity in lung cancer. Germline V gene data show CDR1 as LGHNA and CDR2 as YNFKEQ. The CDR3 is 15 residues long. Trimming took 6 bases from V and 2 from J; bases not matched to a gene: 5. The time point here: sample taken at primary tumor resection. The sequenced material consisted of unsorted whole RNA from tumor, nontumor lung or frozen PBMC. This clonotype was seen at least ten times. TCRdb fed the 5' RACE reads into MiXCR, producing one record per CDR3 protein. This table has 40,000 to 45,000 distinct CDR3 sequences, roughly an eighth appearing once.

This sample comprised PBMCs, obtained at surgery. The V and J genes are TRBV4-2 and TRBJ2-3; 10 bases align to TRBD2. The sequence was obtained from a male donor with early-stage non-small cell lung cancer. The CDR3 DNA reads as TGTGCCAGCAGTTTAGCGGGAGGCCTCACAGATACGCAGTATTTT. Protein sequence: CASSLAGGLTDTQYF.